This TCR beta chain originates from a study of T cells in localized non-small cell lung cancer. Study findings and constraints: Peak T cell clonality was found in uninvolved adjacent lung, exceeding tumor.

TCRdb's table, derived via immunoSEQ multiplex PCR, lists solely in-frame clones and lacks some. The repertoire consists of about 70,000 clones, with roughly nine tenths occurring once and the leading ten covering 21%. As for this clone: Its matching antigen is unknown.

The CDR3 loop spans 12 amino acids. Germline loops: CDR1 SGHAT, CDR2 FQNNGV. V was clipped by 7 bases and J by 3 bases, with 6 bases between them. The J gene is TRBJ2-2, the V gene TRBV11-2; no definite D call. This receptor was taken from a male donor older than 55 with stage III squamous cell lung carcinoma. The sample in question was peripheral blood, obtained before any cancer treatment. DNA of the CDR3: TGTGCCAGCATCAAGGACACCGGGGAGCTGTTTTTT. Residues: CASIKDTGELFF. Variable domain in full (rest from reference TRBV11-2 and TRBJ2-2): EAGVAQSPRYKIIEKRQSVAFWCNPISGHATLYWYQQILGQGPKLLIQFQNNGVVDDSQLPKDRFSAERLKGVDSTLKIQPAKLEDSAVYLCASIKDTGELFFGEGSRLTVL.